These 18 T cell receptor beta chains came from one sample sequenced in a study of blood T cell repertoires in COVID-19. Using immunoSEQ multiplex PCR, the repertoire was profiled, and TCRdb retains in-frame clones only, with some absent. The sample carries roughly 190,000 clones, 75% to 95% recorded once. The sequenced sample consisted of peripheral blood. These receptors all stem from a man aged 45-65 years with acute or convalescent COVID-19.

This rearrangement joins TRBV28 to TRBJ2-7; 9 bases align to TRBD1. This CDR3 comprises 15 residues. Germline assignment: CDR1 MDHEN and CDR2 SYDVKM. The trim removed 5 bases at V and 3 bases at J, leaving 8 bases unmatched. CDR3 sequence: CASSPPGTGNYEQYF. CDR3 nucleotide sequence: TGTGCCAGCAGTCCGCCCGGGACAGGGAACTACGAGCAGTACTTC.

The rearrangement links TRBV7-2 to TRBJ2-7; 12 nucleotides line up with TRBD2. This CDR3 spans 16 amino acids. The V gene's germline CDR1 is SGHTA and CDR2 FQGNSA. Trimming at V came to 3 bases and at J to 7 bases, leaving 10 bases not matched to a gene. Here the CDR3 reads CASSLQTSGRGEEQYF. The CDR3 bases are TGTGCCAGCAGCTTGCAGACTAGCGGGAGAGGGGAGGAGCAGTACTTC.

The chain is built from TRBV9 and TRBJ2-7; D is unresolved. Germline V gene data show CDR1 as SGDLS and CDR2 as YYNGEE. The length of the CDR3 is 13 residues. V lost 3 bases, J lost 1 base, and 8 bases lay in between. The DNA of the CDR3 is TGTGCCAGCAGCGGCGACTCTTCCTACGAGCAGTACTTC. Amino acid sequence: CASSGDSSYEQYF.

The CDR3 region is CASSSRLAGPIGAQYF. DNA for the CDR3: TGTGCCAGCAGCTCCAGACTAGCGGGCCCGATCGGGGCGCAGTATTTT. This chain connects TRBV7-2 to TRBJ2-3, with 10 bases lining up with TRBD2. From germline, CDR1 is SGHTA and CDR2 FQGNSA. The CDR3 spans 16 residues. With 4 bases clipped from V and 10 bases from J, the junction kept 14 bases outside the gene matches.

The V and J genes are TRBV19 and TRBJ1-1, with D maybe TRBD1 (5 bases). This CDR3 is 13 amino acids long. V lost 11 bases and J lost 1, with 14 bases in between. Per germline, CDR1 LNHDA and CDR2 SQIVND (reference sequence). Here the CDR3 reads CASHSGSNTEAFF. The CDR3 nucleotides read TGTGCCTCCCACTCAGGGTCGAACACTGAAGCTTTCTTT.

The rearrangement joins TRBV5-6 to TRBJ2-1; TRBD2 matches at 8 bases. V was pared by 4 bases and J by 2 bases, with 8 bases of the junction left unmatched. Germline CDR1 reads SGHDT; CDR2 reads YYEEEE. The CDR3 sequence is 16 residues long. The DNA for the CDR3 is TGTGCCAGCAGCGTACCCGGGACTAGGCCCTACAATGAGCAGTTCTTC. Translating gives CASSVPGTRPYNEQFF.

The chain employs TRBV18 and TRBJ2-5; the match to TRBD1 covers 9 bases. The CDR3 loop spans 15 amino acids. Germline-derived CDR1 and CDR2 are KGHSH and LQKENI. V trimming: 5 bases; J trimming: 10 bases; junction bases outside the gene matches: 14. Here the CDR3 DNA reads TGTGCCAGCTCAAAGGGTGAAGGGACAGGGAAAGTCCAGTACTTC. Translation gives CASSKGEGTGKVQYF.

This clone came up once. V and J are TRBV19 and TRBJ2-4; a weak D match, TRBD1 (6 bases). Germline CDR1 reads LNHDA; CDR2 reads SQIVND (reference sequence). The CDR3 is 14 amino acids. The V gene lost 4 bases and the J gene lost 6 bases, with 13 bases spanning the gap. CDR3 coding DNA: TGTGCCAGTAGTACCCCGGACAGTATAAACATTCAGTACTTC. It is translated as CASSTPDSINIQYF.

The rearrangement links TRBV27 to TRBJ2-3; D perhaps matches TRBD2 (5 bases). This CDR3 has 15 amino acids. Deletions cut 3 bases from V and 9 bases from J, with 19 bases between. Germline V gives CDR1 MNHEY, CDR2 SMNVEV (reference sequence). The CDR3 sequence is CASSFRWAERGTQYF. CDR3 DNA sequence: TGTGCCAGCAGTTTTAGGTGGGCTGAGCGAGGGACGCAGTATTTT.

V and J are TRBV7-9 and TRBJ2-7; 8 nucleotides align to TRBD1. CDR3 size: 14 residues. Per the germline V gene, CDR1 is SEHNR and CDR2 is FQNEAQ (reference sequence). The V segment lost 4 bases and the J segment 7 bases; nucleotides outside the gene matches: 9. The CDR3 sequence: CASSSNQGAREQYV. Written as DNA, the CDR3 is TGTGCCAGCAGCTCCAACCAGGGGGCTCGAGAGCAGTACGTC.

This sequence joins TRBV6-5 and TRBJ1-4; D perhaps matches TRBD1 (5 bases). Deletions cut 0 bases from V and 5 bases from J, with 13 bases between. This CDR3 is built from 16 residues. Germline lookup yields CDR1 MNHEY and CDR2 SVGAGI. The CDR3 DNA follows: TGTGCCAGCAGTTACTCGAGTTTGCAGGGAAATGAAAAACTGTTTTTT. Translation: CASSYSSLQGNEKLFF.

This chain joins TRBV7-9 and TRBJ2-3, with TRBD2 matching over 12 bases. CDR3 length: 18 residues. Trimming took 0 bases from V and 5 from J; bases not matched to a gene: 9. Per germline, CDR1 SEHNR and CDR2 FQNEAQ (reference sequence). CDR3 sequence reads: CASSLARASGGARDTQYF. The CDR3 bases are TGTGCCAGCAGCTTAGCGCGGGCTAGCGGGGGGGCCAGAGATACGCAGTATTTT. The full variable domain, in which reference TRBV7-9 and TRBJ2-3 provide the parts outside the CDR3, is DTGVSQNPRHKITKRGQNVTFRCDPISEHNRLYWYRQTLGQGPEFLTYFQNEAQLEKSRLLSDRFSAERPKGSFSTLEIQRTEQGDSAMYLCASSLARASGGARDTQYFGPGTRLTVL.

The V gene is TRBV6-5, the J gene TRBJ1-1, with 7 bases fitting TRBD1. Germline-derived CDR1 and CDR2 are MNHEY and SVGAGI. CDR3 size: 15 residues. V was clipped by 5 bases and J by 6 bases; unmatched bases: 12. CDR3 DNA sequence: TGTGCCAGCAGTAGGGACAGCACAAGGGGGGCTGAAGCTTTCTTT. Translating it yields CASSRDSTRGAEAFF.

The chain has TRBV27 and TRBJ2-7; TRBD2 aligns across 7 bases. The trim removed 6 bases at V and 1 base at J, leaving 3 bases unmatched. The CDR3 covers 13 residues. CDR1 is MNHEY, CDR2 SMNVEV, per germline (reference sequence). CDR3 nucleotide sequence: TGTGCCAGCAGAAGGGAGGGATCCTACGAGCAGTACGTC. This encodes CASRREGSYEQYV.

The table lists this clone with a few counts. The CDR3 nucleotides read TGCGCCAGCAGTTCCGGGACAGGGGGCGCGAATGAGCAGTTCTTC. Protein: CASSSGTGGANEQFF. The V gene is TRBV5-1, the J gene TRBJ2-1; TRBD1 aligns across 12 bases. In germline, CDR1 is SGHRS, CDR2 YFSETQ. This CDR3 has 15 amino acids. The trim removed 5 bases at V and 7 bases at J, leaving 7 bases unmatched.

This clone appeared a few times. This chain links TRBV19 with TRBJ1-1; a weak D match, TRBD1 (6 bases). Looked up from germline, CDR1 is LNHDA and CDR2 is SQIVND (reference sequence). Trimming cost V 1 base and J 2 bases, with 11 bases left between them. The CDR3 has 15 residues. The CDR3 here is CASSIGGQRNTEAFF. The CDR3 nucleotides read TGTGCCAGTAGTATAGGGGGGCAGCGAAACACTGAAGCTTTCTTT.

This chain connects TRBV10-3 to TRBJ2-3; the match to TRBD2 covers 11 bases. Trimming removed 6 bases from V and 0 bases from J; junction bases left unmatched: 2. The CDR3 length is 15 residues. CDR1 ENHRY and CDR2 SYGVKD come from the germline V gene. The CDR3 sequence: CAIRVAGGSTDTQYF. CDR3 DNA sequence: TGTGCCATCAGGGTAGCGGGGGGGAGCACAGATACGCAGTATTTT.

The chain has TRBV4-2 and TRBJ2-2; TRBD1 agrees at 7 bases. CDR1 LGHNA and CDR2 YNFKEQ come from the germline V gene. J lost 3 bases, V lost 3 bases, and 7 bases had no gene match. The CDR3 consists of 16 residues. The CDR3: CASSQKTGPDTGELFF. The CDR3, as DNA: TGTGCCAGCAGCCAGAAGACAGGGCCGGACACCGGGGAGCTGTTTTTT.